This T cell receptor (beta chain) was identified in a study of identical twins. Study-wide findings and caveats: Fewer insertions were carried by abundant cord blood beta clonotypes, but none was seen in memory repertoires. Out-of-frame alpha sequences common to twins exhibited an excess of low generation probability.

To note about this clonotype: The target antigen is unknown.

Trimming pared 7 bases from V and 6 bases from J, leaving 15 bases between. The CDR3 has 13 amino acids. CDR1 ENHRY and CDR2 SYGVKD come from the germline V gene. TCRdb re-called the 5' RACE reads through MiXCR, storing one row per CDR3 protein. The data show 450,000 to 650,000 distinct CDR3 sequences, with roughly 15% seen just once and 0.44% held by the top ten. These same records also appear under a second study, on yellow fever vaccine responses in identical twins.

The rearrangement links TRBV10-3 to TRBJ1-1; D is possibly TRBD1 (5 bases). The receptor's source is a woman aged 18-29 years in good health. The sample consisted of CD4+ T cells sorted from blood. The CDR3 DNA follows: TGTGCCATCAAGGGGAATGTAGATGCTGAAGCTTTCTTT. Translated, it gives CAIKGNVDAEAFF.